The T cell receptor beta chain under discussion was sequenced for a study of Ad26.COV2.S vaccination and SARS-CoV-2 variants (dated by TCRdb to the early 2020s). Concerning the study at large: Donors in the vaccine arm were drawn from COV1001, a phase I-IIa trial of Ad26.COV2.S in healthy adults that was multicentre, randomized, double-blind and placebo-controlled. Ad26.COV2.S was given intramuscularly at 5x10^10 or 1x10^11 viral particles, as a single shot or as two shots 56 days apart. Trial participants were randomized into five groups of five, in which low-dose or high-dose Ad26.COV2.S was given once or twice, or placebo was given on both occasions. Blinding of investigators to trial group allocation was maintained during experiments and outcome assessment. TCRbeta repertoire sequencing served as the tool for gauging how specific and how broad the SARS-CoV-2-reactive T cell receptors were following Ad26.COV2.S vaccination. The TCR-sequenced set comprised about 32 samples: some 19 Ad26.COV2.S vaccine recipients, 5 placebo recipients and 8 SARS-CoV-2 convalescent individuals. General study outcomes and caveats: Substantial breadth of spike-specific CD8+ and CD4+ T cell responses was reported after vaccination. Compared with placebo recipients, Ad26.COV2.S recipients showed higher spike-specific TCR breadth (P = 0.0014). The study lacked the statistical power to compare responses across vaccine doses or regimens. The authors noted that total T cell responses may have been underestimated by the TCR breadth and depth analyses. Vaccine and placebo recipients had similar non-spike TCR breadth, a finding consistent with the vaccine containing only spike.

TCRbeta CDR3 regions were sequenced with the immunoSEQ Assay. After extraction, genomic DNA underwent amplification by bias-controlled multiplex PCR, followed by high-throughput sequencing. The authors processed their data as follows. Collapsing and filtering of sequences were performed to quantify the absolute abundance of each unique TCRbeta CDR3 region. Usable DNA was measured by amplifying reference genes present in all nucleated cells, and TCRbeta template counts were normalized to that usable DNA to estimate T cell fraction. Repertoire TCRs were annotated as SARS-CoV-2-specific when V gene, CDR3 amino acid sequence and J gene were exactly matched to a known reactive TCR set. The reference SARS-CoV-2 TCR set was obtained from MIRA and was filtered for enrichment in COVID-19-positive ImmuneCODE repertoires, whereby public or cross-reactive TCRs were removed. Using the MIRA antigens, annotated TCRs were further analysed by specific ORF or by position within an ORF. Depth was the summed frequency of annotated unique rearrangements, while breadth was defined as annotated unique rearrangements over total unique productive rearrangements. Two-sided Wilcoxon rank-sum tests were used to compare TCR breadth between groups. Held by TCRdb, this immuneACCESS table contains in-frame sequences only and omits some clones. Under half of the omission traces to an unresolved V gene where checked; the cause of the rest is unknown. V and J calls and clone size are given by that table; D and trimming were obtained from the DNA. The table for this sample lists 400,000 to 500,000 clones; about 88% of them were counted only once. Clones ranked in the top ten supply roughly 2.5% of the sample.

The treatment or condition label, as the study defines it: some 20 received Ad26.COV2.S at low or high dose, single or two shots; roughly five received placebo; per-sample allocation not given. Repertoires of vaccine and placebo recipients were sequenced from samples collected on day 63 after the first injection. Cohort 1b enrolled roughly 25 adults aged 18-55 years at a single site in Boston, USA, between 29 July and 7 August 2020. As a vaccine, Ad26.COV2.S was a replication-incompetent adenovirus type 26 vector that expressed a prefusion-stabilized SARS-CoV-2 spike protein derived from the original Wuhan strain. For this clone: Its cognate antigen has yet to be identified. No clone much larger than this one lies a single base away; base qualities are absent.

The cysteine opens and the phenylalanine closes a CDR3 of 17 amino acids. The CDR3 DNA has 51 bases and is translated from base 1. The material was peripheral blood, obtained in a trial of Ad26.COV2.S vaccine versus placebo. The clonotype originates from a person between 18 and 65 years old who received the Ad26.COV2.S COVID-19 vaccine or a placebo. The chain is made from TRBV21-1 and TRBJ2-6. TRBV21-1 is a known pseudogene. The CDR3 protein sequence reads: CASSKPTARSGANVLTF. The DNA sequence reads TGTGCCAGCAGCAAACCTACGGCCCGCTCTGGGGCCAACGTCCTGACTTTC.